This TCR beta chain derives from a study of T-cell reconstitution after alpha-beta-depleted transplantation in children listed by TCRdb under 2016. As for the study more broadly: Using TCR repertoire profiling, the study followed T-cell immune reconstitution in a quantitative way in children after TCRalphabeta/CD19-depleted allogeneic hematopoietic cell transplantation.

The intended sense of this specimen's treatment or condition label: allogeneic hematopoietic cell transplantation with graft depleted of TCRalphabeta T cells and CD19 B cells. Transplant recipients were children who received TCRalphabeta/CD19-depleted allogeneic hematopoietic cell grafts. The germline V gene supplies CDR1 SQVTM and CDR2 ANQGSEA. V gives up 3 bases and J gives up 5 bases, and the segment between their germline ends measures 16 bases. There are 14 amino acids in the CDR3, from cysteine to phenylalanine inclusive. The entry retains the CDR3 DNA only, 42 bases that are in frame from base 1. The study at large found these results: The apparently early alphabetaT-cell count recovery about two months after transplant was reportedly dependent on only several hundred rapidly expanded clones derived from non-depleted graft cells. Over subsequent months, a decline in hyperexpanded clone frequencies was noted, and after one year, T-cell counts and TCRbeta diversity were mostly ascribed to newly produced T cells. In some patients, high TCRbeta diversity at day 60 was attributed to recipient T cells and intrathymic progenitors that had survived conditioning.

This clonotype was found many times. The antigen it recognizes is unknown. No base qualities exist here, and no much larger clone lies one base off it. Receptor amplification or capture employed PCR. The run used an Illumina HiSeq 2500. To normalize quantification of the TCRbeta repertoire, the TCR libraries were built with molecular barcoding that relied on unique molecular identifiers. TCRdb reanalyzed the raw reads on its own, using fastp at Q25 for trimming and MiXCR for clone calling, and kept in-frame beta chains. Records with the same CDR3 protein are collapsed into one entry carrying the most frequent genes and DNA. The sample table shows approximately 630,000 distinct CDR3 sequences, and around 13% are seen once. Jointly, the top ten make up approximately 0.8% of the sample.

This TCR was sampled from a girl aged 2 to 9 with congenital amegakaryocytic thrombocytopenia, due to receive a stem cell transplant. The starting material was PBMCs, obtained before TCRalphabeta/CD19-depleted stem cell transplant. In this chain, TRBV29-1 is recombined with TRBJ2-5; the D match is possibly TRBD1 or TRBD2, with 6 bases aligned in each. CDR3 protein: CSVDSGGGRETQYF. The bases are TGCAGCGTTGATTCCGGAGGGGGGCGGGAGACCCAGTACTTC.